This T cell receptor (beta chain) appears in the sequencing data of a study of T cell responses to AZD1222 COVID-19 vaccine. Study conclusions and caveats: Repertoires were collected only later (after the peak T cell response had occurred). Just a handful of people given AZD1222 tested seropositive at baseline. Most donors were white British, females outnumbered males, and clonal diversity was possibly underestimated. Vaccination with two AZD1222 doses was followed by a rise in Spike-specific TCR breadth and depth.

Details on this clone: Its antigen remains unknown.

Libraries were prepared by immunoSEQ multiplex PCR; TCRdb keeps only in-frame clonotypes and omits some of them. This sample has 160,000 or so clones, with about 91% found just once. The sequence came from an adult in good health. Sequenced here: peripheral blood, sampled on day 0 of MenACWY control vaccination.

This CDR3 reads CATGRGEGCEKLFF. The CDR3 DNA reads TGTGCCACCGGCCGGGGGGAAGGATGCGAAAAACTGTTTTTT. The chain combines TRBV24-1 with TRBJ1-4; maybe TRBD1 (5 bases). V lost 9 bases, J lost 8 bases, and 18 bases lay in between. Per the germline V gene, CDR1 is KGHDR and CDR2 is SFDVKD. The CDR3 runs to 14 residues.